The 23 T cell receptor beta chains in this list originate from one sample, sequenced in a study of blood T cell repertoires in COVID-19. Repertoires were generated with immunoSEQ multiplex PCR, while TCRdb's copy carries only in-frame clones and drops some. The sample includes 180,000 or so clones, 80% of them seen just once. The sequencing input was PBMCs or T cells enriched from blood (not recorded which). The receptor set was obtained from a man between 60 and 75 years old who had been exposed to COVID-19.

This sequence joins TRBV7-9 and TRBJ2-5; 8 bases are a match to TRBD2. Germline V lookup: CDR1 SEHNR, CDR2 FQNEAQ (reference sequence). The CDR3 is 16 amino acids. J gave up 5 bases and V 5 bases, and 13 bases lay outside the gene matches. The CDR3 spells CASSRSGTRGGETQYF. CDR3 nucleotides: TGTGCCAGCAGCCGATCCGGGACTAGGGGCGGCGAGACCCAGTACTTC.

The chain carries TRBV4-1 and TRBJ2-1, with 13 bases aligning to TRBD2. The CDR3 loop spans 16 amino acids. The germline V gene has CDR1 MGHRA and CDR2 YSYEKL. Losses at the gene ends were 2 bases for V and 4 bases for J; bases not matched to a gene: 2. CDR3 nucleotide sequence: TGCGCCAGCAGCCAAACGGGACTAGCGGGGTACAATGAGCAGTTCTTC. Residues: CASSQTGLAGYNEQFF.

CDR3 sequence: CASSSGQQSYNEQFF. In DNA, the CDR3 is TGCGCCAGCAGCTCGGGACAGCAAAGCTACAATGAGCAGTTCTTC. The chain is built from TRBV5-1 and TRBJ2-1; 7 nucleotides match TRBD1. With V trimmed by 3 bases and J by 3 bases, 6 bases remained unmatched. Germline V gene data show CDR1 as SGHRS and CDR2 as YFSETQ. The CDR3 has 15 amino acids.

This clone was counted a few times. J is TRBJ2-2 and V is TRBV5-1, with D tentatively TRBD1 (5 bases). CDR1 and CDR2 (germline): SGHRS, YFSETQ. The length of the CDR3 is 15 residues. Trimming cost V 0 bases and J 7 bases, with 13 bases left between them. CDR3 residues: CASSLGRGLFGELFF. CDR3 sequence (DNA): TGCGCCAGCAGCTTGGGTAGGGGCTTGTTCGGGGAGCTGTTTTTT.

The chain is built from TRBV28 and TRBJ1-6; TRBD1 matches at 7 bases. V shed 5 bases, J shed 10 bases, and the junction held 8 bases outside the gene matches. Germline CDR1 and CDR2: MDHEN and SYDVKM. This CDR3 is 14 amino acids long. Here the CDR3 DNA reads TGTGCCAGCAGTCGACAGGGTGATCGATCACCCCTCCACTTT. This encodes CASSRQGDRSPLHF.

The V call is TRBV12-5, the J call TRBJ1-2; 7 positions agree with TRBD1. CDR1 and CDR2 (germline): LGHNT, FRNRAP. The CDR3 loop spans 16 amino acids. J gave up 5 bases and V 2 bases, and 11 bases lay outside the gene matches. The CDR3 bases are TGTGCTAGTGGTTTGTCTCACGACAGGGCAGGGTATGGCTACACCTTC. Translating it yields CASGLSHDRAGYGYTF.

The chain carries TRBV6-2 or TRBV6-3 and TRBJ2-7; 10 nucleotides agree with TRBD1. This CDR3 has 17 amino acids. Per the germline V gene, CDR1 is MNHEY and CDR2 is SVGEGT. Trimming cost V 0 bases and J 5 bases; bases outside gene matches: 10. In DNA, the CDR3 is TGTGCCAGCAGTTACTCTTCTGCAAGACAGGGGGCCCACGAGCAGTACTTC. Residues: CASSYSSARQGAHEQYF.

The chain has TRBV2 and TRBJ2-1; the D gene is possibly TRBD2 (6 bases). The CDR3 totals 14 residues. Germline assignment: CDR1 SNHLY and CDR2 FYNNEI. The V end was cut by 7 bases, the J end by 3 bases, with 13 bases between. The CDR3 protein is CASKRETNYNEQFF. DNA for the CDR3: TGTGCCAGCAAACGGGAGACCAACTACAATGAGCAGTTCTTC.

The chain combines TRBV4-2 with TRBJ1-2; 12 nucleotides align to TRBD1. CDR1 and CDR2 (germline): LGHNA, YNFKEQ. Trimming took 3 bases from V and 7 from J; bases not matched to a gene: 9. The CDR3 runs to 16 residues. CDR3 region: CASSQGGTGGASGYTF. CDR3 nucleotides: TGTGCCAGCAGCCAGGGCGGGACAGGGGGCGCGAGTGGCTACACCTTC.

This sequence joins TRBV5-4 and TRBJ2-5; D is unclear. The V and J ends lost 4 bases and 0 bases respectively, with 7 bases between them. Germline V lookup: CDR1 SGHNT, CDR2 YYREEE (reference sequence). The CDR3 is made up of 13 amino acids. This CDR3 reads CASSPAYQETQYF. Here the CDR3 DNA reads TGTGCCAGCAGCCCCGCGTACCAAGAGACCCAGTACTTC.

The chain employs TRBV12-5 and TRBJ1-2; 9 nucleotides align to TRBD1. After removal of 1 base from V and 8 bases from J, the junction contained 5 bases not matched to a gene. CDR1 and CDR2 from the germline V gene are LGHNT and FRNRAP. CDR3 length equals 14 residues. The DNA of the CDR3 is TGTGCTAGTGGTTTGGACCAGGGACAGGGCGGCTACACCTTC. Its protein product is CASGLDQGQGGYTF.

The rearrangement links TRBV27 to TRBJ1-1; D not certain. Germline V gene data show CDR1 as MNHEY and CDR2 as SMNVEV (reference sequence). The CDR3 is 14 residues long. V shed 5 bases and J shed 3 bases, with 13 bases lying between them. DNA for the CDR3: TGTGCCAGCAGTCCACCTCCGGGATACACTGAAGCTTTCTTT. Translating it yields CASSPPPGYTEAFF.

J is TRBJ1-6 and V is TRBV5-1, with 8 bases identical to TRBD1. CDR3 length equals 15 residues. CDR1 and CDR2 (germline): SGHRS, YFSETQ. The V gene end was trimmed by 1 base and the J gene end by 6 bases; junction bases not matched to a gene: 3. The CDR3 DNA reads TGCGCCAGCAGCTTGTTGGGACAGGTTAATTCACCCCTCCACTTT. Encoded protein: CASSLLGQVNSPLHF. The whole variable domain, remainder taken from reference TRBV5-1 and TRBJ1-6, is KAGVTQTPRYLIKTRGQQVTLSCSPISGHRSVSWYQQTPGQGLQFLFEYFSETQRNKGNFPGRFSGRQFSNSRSEMNVSTLELGDSALYLCASSLLGQVNSPLHFGNGTRLTVT.

The rearrangement uses TRBV25-1 and TRBJ2-5; 7 bases are shared with TRBD1. The V segment lost 6 bases and the J segment 4 bases; nucleotides outside the gene matches: 5. CDR1 MGHDK and CDR2 SYGVNS come from the germline V gene. The CDR3 covers 13 residues. For the CDR3, the DNA is TGTGCCAGCAGGACAGGGATGGCAGAGACCCAGTACTTC. It specifies CASRTGMAETQYF.

The gene calls are TRBV5-5 and TRBJ1-4; 8 nucleotides line up with TRBD1. Per the germline V gene, CDR1 is SGHKS and CDR2 is YYEKEE (reference sequence). The CDR3 consists of 15 residues. The trim removed 4 bases at V and 7 bases at J, leaving 9 bases unmatched. CDR3 nucleotides: TGTGCCAGCAGCCAGCCGACAGGGGCCTTTGAAAAACTGTTTTTT. This sequence encodes CASSQPTGAFEKLFF. The entire variable domain, with the rest obtained from reference TRBV5-5 and TRBJ1-4, is as follows: DAGVTQSPTHLIKTRGQQVTLRCSPISGHKSVSWYQQVLGQGPQFIFQYYEKEERGRGNFPDRFSARQFPNYSSELNVNALLLGDSALYLCASSQPTGAFEKLFFGSGTQLSVL.

The CDR3 coding sequence is TGTGCCATCAGTGTCGGACCCTCCGGACAGGGGCAAGAGACCCAGTACTTC. Translation: CAISVGPSGQGQETQYF. The rearrangement uses TRBV10-3 and TRBJ2-5; 9 bases fit TRBD1. V lost 4 bases to trimming and J lost 2 bases; unmatched junction nucleotides: 11. Germline V gene lookup returns CDR1 ENHRY and CDR2 SYGVKD. The CDR3 contains 17 residues.

The chain carries TRBV5-4 and TRBJ1-2, with D hard to call. Trimming took 2 bases from V and 0 from J, leaving 5 bases between them. The CDR3 length is 13 residues. In germline, CDR1 is SGHNT, CDR2 YYREEE (reference sequence). CDR3 sequence reads: CASSLPTNYGYTF. CDR3 nucleotides: TGTGCCAGCAGCTTACCTACTAACTATGGCTACACCTTC.

The CDR3 sequence: CASSLTGGADEQYF. The CDR3 DNA reads as TGTGCCAGCAGCTTGACAGGGGGCGCGGACGAGCAGTACTTC. This rearrangement joins TRBV7-7 to TRBJ2-7, with 10 positions matching TRBD1. Losses at the gene ends were 3 bases for V and 5 bases for J; bases not matched to a gene: 4. This CDR3 spans 14 amino acids. CDR1 and CDR2 (germline): SSHAT, FNYEAQ (reference sequence).

This sequence joins TRBV25-1 and TRBJ2-2; a possible D gene is TRBD2 (6 bases). CDR3 size: 14 residues. The germline CDR1 and CDR2 sequences are MGHDK and SYGVNS. Between the trimmed V and J ends, which lost 6 bases and 3 bases, there was a span of 11 bases. CDR3 DNA: TGTGCCAGCAGAGCCGGGACTGACACCGGGGAGCTGTTTTTT. Translating gives CASRAGTDTGELFF. The full variable domain, in which reference TRBV25-1 and TRBJ2-2 provide the parts outside the CDR3, is EADIYQTPRYLVIGTGKKITLECSQTMGHDKMYWYQQDPGMELHLIHYSYGVNSTEKGDLSSESTVSRIRTEHFPLTLESARPSHTSQYLCASRAGTDTGELFFGEGSRLTVL.

The chain joins TRBV19 to TRBJ2-7, with TRBD1 matching over 7 bases. J was trimmed by 0 bases and V by 4 bases; bases with no gene match: 3. CDR1 LNHDA and CDR2 SQIVND come from the germline V gene (reference sequence). CDR3 length: 14 residues. The CDR3 DNA reads as TGTGCCAGTAGTACGACAGGGCTCTCCTACGAGCAGTACTTC. Translating gives CASSTTGLSYEQYF.

This clone has only one observation. This rearrangement joins TRBV30 to TRBJ1-6; D call uncertain. Germline V gene data show CDR1 as GTSNPN and CDR2 as SVGIG (reference sequence). This CDR3 has 13 residues. The germline V and J ends were trimmed by 4 bases and 7 bases, with 11 bases remaining between them. The CDR3 DNA is TGTGCCTGGATATCCGGTTGGAATTCACCCCTCCACTTT. Translated: CAWISGWNSPLHF.

V usage is TRBV19 and J usage is TRBJ2-5; weak D call: TRBD2 (7 bases). The ends were cut back, 1 base at V and 5 bases at J, with 11 bases in the middle. Germline CDR1 is LNHDA and CDR2 is SQIVND (reference sequence). This CDR3 is 14 amino acids long. Here the CDR3 DNA reads TGTGCCAGTAGTATAGGCGGGGGCGCGGAGACCCAGTACTTC. Residues: CASSIGGGAETQYF.

This sequence joins TRBV27 and TRBJ1-6; 9 bases match TRBD1. This CDR3 has 14 amino acids. V dropped 8 bases and J dropped 8; count of bases not matched to a gene: 7. Germline V gives CDR1 MNHEY, CDR2 SMNVEV (reference sequence). CDR3 sequence (DNA): TGTGCCAGCCGAACAGGGGGCTTGGATTCACCCCTCCACTTT. This codes for CASRTGGLDSPLHF.